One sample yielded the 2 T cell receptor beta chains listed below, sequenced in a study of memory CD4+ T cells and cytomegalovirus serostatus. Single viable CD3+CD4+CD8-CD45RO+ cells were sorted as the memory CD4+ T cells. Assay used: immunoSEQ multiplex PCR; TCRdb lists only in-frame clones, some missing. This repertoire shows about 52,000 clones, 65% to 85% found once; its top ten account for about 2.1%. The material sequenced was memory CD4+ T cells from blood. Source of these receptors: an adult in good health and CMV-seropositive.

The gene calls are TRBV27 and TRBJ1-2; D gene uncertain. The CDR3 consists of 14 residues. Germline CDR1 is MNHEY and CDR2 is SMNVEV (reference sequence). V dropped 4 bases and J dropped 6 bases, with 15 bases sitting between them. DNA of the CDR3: TGTGCCAGCAGTTCAAGACATTTCAGGAATGGCTACACCTTC. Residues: CASSSRHFRNGYTF.

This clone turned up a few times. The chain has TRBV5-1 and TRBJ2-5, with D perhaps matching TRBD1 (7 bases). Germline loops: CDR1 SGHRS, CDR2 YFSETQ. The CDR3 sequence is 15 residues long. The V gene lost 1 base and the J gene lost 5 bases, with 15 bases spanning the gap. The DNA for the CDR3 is TGCGCCAGCAGCTTGCCCTTGACAGGGAGGGAGACCCAGTACTTC. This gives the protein CASSLPLTGRETQYF.